This T cell receptor beta chain was sequenced for a study of immune heterogeneity within non-small cell lung tumors. Turning to the study itself: Squamous cell carcinomas accounted for a few of the tumors, non-squamous carcinomas for approximately 10, and 1 was not otherwise specified. Study-level results: Different patients shared few of their high-frequency T-cell receptor beta clonotypes.

Concerning this clonotype itself: What it binds is unknown. This may arise from a read error, as a much more abundant clone is one base away.

The CDR3 runs 14 residues. Trimming removed 8 bases from V and 6 bases from J, with 17 bases in between. Germline lookup yields CDR1 SNHLY and CDR2 FYNNEI. It was a multiplex PCR that amplified TCR beta CDR3, with 32 V and 13 J primers. TCRdb re-analysed the multiplex PCR reads in MiXCR, keeping a single row per CDR3 protein. This sample has 8,500 to 13,000 distinct CDR3 sequences, with around 29% found just once. Template input was genomic DNA from bulk tumor (about 640 ng per sample). From each primary tumor, several far-apart biopsies were obtained during surgery. Curative surgery was performed on patients who had untreated, newly diagnosed non-small cell lung cancer.

The chain has TRBV2 and TRBJ1-5, with D hard to call. Sample: lung tumor tissue. The sequence came from a man aged 50 to 59 with non-small cell lung cancer. The CDR3 nucleotides read TGTGCCAGCGGTGGGAAGGAGCGGTTTCAGCCCCAGCATTTT. This translates into CASGGKERFQPQHF.